The next 17 T cell receptor beta chains were all read from a single sample in a study of cytomegalovirus exposure and HLA in healthy donors. TCRdb keeps only in-frame clones here, not all; method: immunoSEQ multiplex PCR. The sample records around 150,000 clones, around four fifths being singletons. Sample: PBMCs. The receptors here all came from a man aged 30 to 45 in good health and CMV-seropositive.

The chain combines TRBV2 with TRBJ2-3; 9 positions agree with TRBD2. CDR3 length: 13 residues. V gave up 9 bases and J gave up 4 bases; unmatched junction bases: 5. Germline CDR1 SNHLY, CDR2 FYNNEI. In DNA form, the CDR3 reads TGTGCCAGTAGCGGGGGTAGGGCAGATACGCAGTATTTT. This translates into CASSGGRADTQYF.

J is TRBJ2-4 and V is TRBV7-2, with D perhaps TRBD1 (6 bases). The CDR3 totals 13 residues. V was shortened by 1 base and J by 9 bases, with 10 bases between the two germline ends. Germline V CDR1 and CDR2: SGHTA, FQGNSA. CDR3 loop: CASSLEGVSIQYF. CDR3 bases: TGTGCCAGCAGCTTAGAGGGGGTGAGCATTCAGTACTTC.

The chain joins TRBV27 to TRBJ2-4; 10 bases are a match to TRBD1. Germline V lookup: CDR1 MNHEY, CDR2 SMNVEV (reference sequence). Losses at the gene ends were 2 bases for V and 9 bases for J; bases not matched to a gene: 10. The CDR3 loop spans 16 amino acids. The CDR3 reads CASSLRGQGTHSIQYF. DNA for the CDR3: TGTGCCAGCAGTTTACGGGGACAGGGGACGCATAGCATTCAGTACTTC.

The chain recombines TRBV4-1 with TRBJ1-5; 9 nucleotides align to TRBD1. V lost 5 bases and J lost 1; bases outside the gene matches: 3. The CDR3 loop spans 15 amino acids. The germline V gene encodes CDR1 MGHRA and CDR2 YSYEKL. The chain's CDR3 is CASSTGGRSNQPQHF. The CDR3 nucleotides read TGCGCCAGCAGCACAGGGGGCAGGAGCAATCAGCCCCAGCATTTT.

The rearrangement links TRBV10-2 to TRBJ2-7; D is unresolved. CDR1 and CDR2 from the germline V gene are WSHSY and SAAADI. This CDR3 contains 13 residues. Trimming stripped 8 bases from V and 4 bases from J, with 15 bases between. In DNA form, the CDR3 reads TGCGCCAGCTCTGCGCAGGTTTTGTACGAGCAGTACTTC. Encoded protein: CASSAQVLYEQYF.

This chain uses TRBV5-4 with TRBJ2-5; 13 bases map to TRBD2. Looked up from germline, CDR1 is SGHNT and CDR2 is YYREEE (reference sequence). The J segment lost 1 base and the V segment lost 2 bases, leaving 2 bases of the junction unmatched. This CDR3 comprises 16 residues. This chain's CDR3 is CASSFGLAGAQETQYF. CDR3 DNA sequence: TGTGCCAGCAGCTTTGGACTAGCGGGGGCCCAAGAGACCCAGTACTTC. The variable domain in full, completed from reference TRBV5-4 and TRBJ2-5, reads ETGVTQSPTHLIKTRGQQVTLRCSSQSGHNTVSWYQQALGQGPQFIFQYYREEENGRGNFPPRFSGLQFPNYSSELNVNALELDDSALYLCASSFGLAGAQETQYFGPGTRLLVL.

This clone has just a few counts. The V call is TRBV18, the J call TRBJ2-7, with a tentative D call TRBD1 (5 bases). Per the germline V gene, CDR1 is KGHSH and CDR2 is LQKENI. Trimming left V 3 bases short and J 0 bases short, with 9 bases between. This CDR3 region has 14 residues. In DNA, the CDR3 is TGTGCCAGCTCACCCCCAGGGTACTCCTACGAGCAGTACTTC. It is translated as CASSPPGYSYEQYF.

The chain couples TRBV4-3 to TRBJ1-2; D remains unclear. V dropped 0 bases and J dropped 6 bases, with 14 bases sitting between them. The CDR3 consists of 15 residues. The germline V gene has CDR1 LGHNA and CDR2 YSLEER. CDR3 DNA: TGCGCCAGCAGCCAAGATCCGCAGGCCACGAATGGCTACACCTTC. This encodes CASSQDPQATNGYTF.

The chain employs TRBV11-2 and TRBJ2-3; the match to TRBD2 covers 7 bases. The CDR3 covers 15 residues. After removal of 1 base from V and 1 base from J, the junction contained 2 bases not matched to a gene. Germline CDR1 and CDR2: SGHAT and FQNNGV. CDR3 coding DNA: TGTGCCAGCAGCTTAGTCCGGGGGGGCACAGATACGCAGTATTTT. It specifies CASSLVRGGTDTQYF.

The V call is TRBV5-1, the J call TRBJ1-2; 8 bases agree with TRBD1. With 3 bases clipped from V and 3 bases from J, the junction kept 1 base outside the gene matches. CDR1 and CDR2 (germline): SGHRS, YFSETQ. CDR3 length: 13 residues. The CDR3: CASSSTGDYGYTF. The CDR3 nucleotides read TGCGCCAGCAGCTCGACAGGGGACTATGGCTACACCTTC.

V and J are TRBV4-3 and TRBJ2-7; D gene ambiguous. Trimming stripped 0 bases from V and 2 bases from J, with 14 bases between. Germline V gene data show CDR1 as LGHNA and CDR2 as YSLEER. The CDR3 runs to 16 residues. Here the CDR3 reads CASSQEVGRRTYEQYF. The CDR3 DNA sequence: TGCGCCAGCAGCCAAGAAGTTGGCCGCCGTACCTACGAGCAGTACTTC.

This clone was counted once. CDR3 protein: CASSLKAGGELFF. The CDR3 DNA reads TGTGCCAGCAGCTTAAAAGCGGGCGGGGAGCTGTTTTTT. The chain uses TRBV7-6 and TRBJ2-2; D possibly corresponds to TRBD2 (6 bases). CDR1 and CDR2 from the germline V gene are SGHVS and FNYEAQ. The CDR3 runs to 13 residues. Trimming left V 2 bases short and J 7 bases short, with 8 bases between. Drawing the rest from reference TRBV7-6 and TRBJ2-2, the complete variable domain is GAGVSQSPRYKVTKRGQDVALRCDPISGHVSLYWYRQALGQGPEFLTYFNYEAQQDKSGLPNDRFSAERPEGSISTLTIQRTEQRDSAMYRCASSLKAGGELFFGEGSRLTVL.

The genes are TRBV15 and TRBJ2-5; TRBD2 might be the D (6 bases). The CDR3 consists of 15 residues. V dropped 1 base and J dropped 3 bases, with 12 bases sitting between them. Germline lookup yields CDR1 LNHNV and CDR2 YYDKDF (reference sequence). The CDR3 region has the DNA TGTGCCACCAGCAGAGTTTCCGGGGGAGAAGAGACCCAGTACTTC. Translating gives CATSRVSGGEETQYF.

This clone was observed a single time. The J gene is TRBJ2-7, the V gene TRBV6-5; 9 positions match TRBD1. Germline loops: CDR1 MNHEY, CDR2 SVGAGI. Trimming cost V 5 bases and J 6 bases; bases outside gene matches: 8. The CDR3 totals 14 residues. Here the CDR3 reads CASSRQNRGPEQYF. DNA for the CDR3: TGTGCCAGCAGTCGACAAAACAGGGGGCCCGAGCAGTACTTC.

The V gene is TRBV28, the J gene TRBJ2-3, with 8 bases matching TRBD2. Trimming removed 8 bases from V and 2 bases from J; junction bases left unmatched: 6. The CDR3 consists of 14 residues. Germline values: CDR1 MDHEN, CDR2 SYDVKM. The CDR3 spells CASRGGTNTDTQYF. The CDR3 nucleotides are TGTGCCAGCCGCGGGGGGACTAACACAGATACGCAGTATTTT.

This chain connects TRBV6-5 to TRBJ2-1; 8 bases agree with TRBD1. The germline CDR1 and CDR2 sequences are MNHEY and SVGAGI. The V gene end was trimmed by 2 bases and the J gene end by 10 bases; junction bases not matched to a gene: 10. CDR3 length: 15 amino acids. Here the CDR3 reads CASSYDAAGGWEQFF. DNA of the CDR3: TGTGCCAGCAGTTACGATGCCGCAGGGGGCTGGGAGCAGTTCTTC.

This clone was detected a few times. The chain has TRBV7-9 and TRBJ2-5; TRBD1 matches 11 bases. This CDR3 is 14 amino acids long. The germline V gene encodes CDR1 SEHNR and CDR2 FQNEAQ (reference sequence). Germline trimming cut 8 bases from V and 4 bases from J; bases unmatched to any gene: 6. The CDR3 DNA reads TGTGCCAGCCGAGGACAGGGGGCTCGAGAGACCCAGTACTTC. Amino acids: CASRGQGARETQYF.